Included here is one T cell receptor (beta chain) sequence, with context. In the authors' workflow: Estimates of nucleated cell counts were drawn from the amplification of reference gene primers. The data were produced by immunoSEQ multiplex PCR, yet TCRdb's version contains in-frame clones alone and is incomplete. Clone size and V and J calls were adopted from that table, with D and trimming inferred from the DNA. The sample includes approximately 530,000 clones, approximately 88% seen only once; the top ten take roughly 8%. These data originate in a study of blood T cell repertoires in COVID-19. The overall study: Whether acute or convalescent, the COVID-19 samples came from the United States, Italy and Spain.

V lost 0 bases and J 2 bases, leaving 12 bases between the germline ends. The CDR3 runs 16 residues. Looked up from germline, CDR1 is ENHRY and CDR2 is SYGVKD. This chain connects TRBV10-3 to TRBJ2-3; perhaps TRBD1 as D (5 bases). This receptor was taken from a woman aged 45-60 years with COVID-19, enrolled during active disease. The sequenced sample was peripheral blood. CDR3 sequence: CAISESKDGHTDTQYF. CDR3 sequence (DNA): TGTGCCATCAGTGAGTCGAAGGACGGACACACAGATACGCAGTATTTT.